This T cell receptor beta chain was retrieved from a study of metastatic and nonmetastatic thyroid tumors. This clone has at least ten counts. TCRdb re-analyzed the PCR reads through MiXCR. The sample shows tens of thousands of clones, more than 13% of them seen only once. All patients reached thyroid surgery having received no treatment beforehand. The CDR3 length is 17 residues. V dropped 5 bases and J dropped 0 bases, with 14 bases sitting between them. Germline loops: CDR1 MDHEN, CDR2 SYDVKM. The chain links TRBV28 to TRBJ1-6, with D possibly TRBD1 on 5 matching bases. The TCR originated in a male donor with papillary thyroid cancer or a benign thyroid nodule (not recorded which). Some clones in this sample may be carry-over from other donors' samples. Sequenced input: blood. The CDR3 region is CASSTPGVSSYNSPLHF. The CDR3 nucleotides read TGTGCCAGCAGTACCCCGGGGGTTAGCTCCTATAATTCACCCCTCCACTTT. Combining the CDR3 with reference TRBV28 and TRBJ1-6 gives the whole variable domain DVKVTQSSRYLVKRTGEKVFLECVQDMDHENMFWYRQDPGLGLRLIYFSYDVKMKEKGDIPEGYSVSREKKERFSLILESASTNQTSMYLCASSTPGVSSYNSPLHFGNGTRLTVT.